In its sample, the clone carrying this T cell receptor (beta chain) was seen once. The study enrolled healthy HIV-negative adults without recent acute infections or vaccinations as donors. All participating donors were Caucasian adults from Nashville, Tennessee. The sample comes from a study of shared clonotypes between healthy human individuals. The assay used deep level. Bulk PBMC genomic DNA spanned ten immunoSEQ deep plates. This table comes from immunoSEQ multiplex PCR, and its TCRdb copy is limited to in-frame clones, with some not included. The sample records 400,000 to 600,000 clones, 75% to 85% being singletons. Unmatched junction bases numbered 9, after V lost 8 bases and J lost 7 bases. The length of the CDR3 is 14 residues. The germline gives CDR1 LNHDA, CDR2 SQIVND (reference sequence).

The rearrangement links TRBV19 to TRBJ2-1; TRBD1 matches 9 bases. The sequencing input was PBMCs. The receptor's source is a woman in her thirties or forties in good health. Some clones in this sample may be carry-over from other donors' samples. In DNA, the CDR3 is TGTGCCAGTCAAAGGGACAGGGAGGGAAATGAGCAGTTCTTC. Translated: CASQRDREGNEQFF.